This T cell receptor beta chain is from a study of blood T cell repertoires in COVID-19. Assay: immunoSEQ multiplex PCR; the TCRdb copy retains only in-frame clones and omits some. The sample consists of just under 95,000 clones, around 80% of them appearing once. The sequence derives from a man aged 50-60 years who had recovered from COVID-19. Sequenced sample: peripheral blood.

The CDR3 loop is CASSLGGGNTEAFF. The CDR3 coding sequence is TGTGCCAGCAGTTTGGGGGGTGGGAACACTGAAGCTTTCTTT. The chain couples TRBV28 to TRBJ1-1, with D possibly TRBD1 on 5 matching bases. From germline, CDR1 is MDHEN and CDR2 SYDVKM. The V gene lost 3 bases and the J gene lost 1 base, with 9 bases spanning the gap. This CDR3 comprises 14 residues. Based on the CDR3 plus reference TRBV28 and TRBJ1-1, the full variable domain is DVKVTQSSRYLVKRTGEKVFLECVQDMDHENMFWYRQDPGLGLRLIYFSYDVKMKEKGDIPEGYSVSREKKERFSLILESASTNQTSMYLCASSLGGGNTEAFFGQGTRLTVV.